Listed below are T cell receptor beta chains from one sample, sequenced in a study of high-grade serous ovarian cancer treatment subgroups. Sequencing used immunoSEQ multiplex PCR; TCRdb keeps in-frame clones, though not all of them. The sample lists 35,000 to 45,000 clones, approximately 80% occurring once. The sequencing input was tumor tissue. The receptors derive from a human donor with high-grade serous ovarian cancer. Both conserved end residues are part of each CDR3. A D gene is named only where the DNA matches it firmly. Size tells how often a clone was seen (once, few, many) or the class of an expanded clone, and some rows leave it out.

CDR3 DNA | CDR3 protein | D gene | clone size | J gene | V gene
TGTGCCAGCAGCGGACGACAGGGAGCCTATTTCTACGAGCAGTACTTC | CASSGRQGAYFYEQYF | TRBD1 | . | TRBJ2-7 | TRBV28
TGTGCCAGCAGTTTCGCCATCGGGGATACGCAGTATTTT | CASSFAIGDTQYF | . | few | TRBJ2-3 | TRBV27
TGTGCCAGCATTCCCTGGGGTGGCACTGAAGCTTTCTTT | CASIPWGGTEAFF | . | few | TRBJ1-1 | TRBV27
TGCGCCAGCAGCCCCCGTCCGGGGGGGGGATCGAACACCGGGGAGCTGTTTTTT | CASSPRPGGGSNTGELFF | TRBD2 | . | TRBJ2-2 | TRBV4-3
TGTGCCAGCAGCAGTCAGACAGGGAACTATGGCTACACCTTC | CASSSQTGNYGYTF | TRBD1 | . | TRBJ1-2 | TRBV28
TGTGCCAGCAGCCCCCATAGCGAGGGGACTAGCGGGAGTAGCGGCCAAAACATTCAGTACTTC | CASSPHSEGTSGSSGQNIQYF | TRBD2 | . | TRBJ2-4 | TRBV14
TGTGCCAGCAGCTTAAGAGGCGGGCGGGAGTTTGGAGAGACCCAGTACTTC | CASSLRGGREFGETQYF | TRBD2 | . | TRBJ2-5 | TRBV7-3
TGCAGCGTCGTACGGGGGGCCACAGAGACCCAGTACTTC | CSVVRGATETQYF | . | . | TRBJ2-5 | TRBV29-1
TGTGCCAGCAGCTTAGGTGGAAGCGCAAGCTACGAGCAGTACTTC | CASSLGGSASYEQYF | . | once | TRBJ2-7 | TRBV7-3
TGTGCCAGCAGTCTACAGTATGGCTACACCTTC | CASSLQYGYTF | . | . | TRBJ1-2 | TRBV6-5
TGTGCCAGCAGCCCCCCGGGACAGGGAATATACGAGCAGTACTTC | CASSPPGQGIYEQYF | TRBD1 | . | TRBJ2-7 | TRBV11-3
TGTGCCAGCAGATCCAGAGGTGAGCAGTTCTTC | CASRSRGEQFF | . | once | TRBJ2-1 | TRBV28
TGTGCCAGCAGTTTAAGGGGAGGCGGGGAGCTGTTTTTT | CASSLRGGGELFF | . | . | TRBJ2-2 | TRBV28
TGTGCCAGCAGTTTATACGGGGCCAATACTGAAGCTTTCTTT | CASSLYGANTEAFF | . | once | TRBJ1-1 | TRBV28
TGTGCCAGTAGTATCTCCCTCCGGGGCGGTCAGCAGTTCTTC | CASSISLRGGQQFF | . | . | TRBJ2-1 | TRBV19
TGTGCCAGCAGCCCAGCGGGAGCGGTTGAAGATACGCAGTATTTT | CASSPAGAVEDTQYF | TRBD2 | . | TRBJ2-3 | TRBV5-4
TGTGCCAGCAGCCACACATTGCTGGGGGATGGCTACACCTTC | CASSHTLLGDGYTF | . | . | TRBJ1-2 | TRBV6-1
TGTGCCATCAGCAGCGGAGCCCCCACAGATACGCAGTATTTT | CAISSGAPTDTQYF | . | . | TRBJ2-3 | TRBV10-3
TGCGCCAGCAGCTTGGGGGCGGCCTCTGGAAACACCATATATTTT | CASSLGAASGNTIYF | . | . | TRBJ1-3 | TRBV5-1
TGTGCCAGCAGTTTTGCAGGTACCTCCTACAATGAGCAGTTCTTC | CASSFAGTSYNEQFF | . | . | TRBJ2-1 | TRBV28
TGCGCCAGCAGCTTGAGCGGGGCGGTACACTACGAGCAGTACTTC | CASSLSGAVHYEQYF | TRBD2 | . | TRBJ2-7 | TRBV5-1
TGCAGCGTTGAAGAGGGGGCCAGTAAATACCTACGGTTC | CSVEEGASKYLRF | . | medium-sized | TRBJ2-7 | TRBV29-1
TGTGCCAGGAGTAAGTATGGCTACACCTTC | CARSKYGYTF | . | . | TRBJ1-2 | TRBV27
TGCAGCGTAAAGGCAGGCGGCACAGATACGCAGTATTTT | CSVKAGGTDTQYF | . | . | TRBJ2-3 | TRBV29-1
TGTGCCAGCAGTTTGAGGGGGGGCTACACCTTC | CASSLRGGYTF | . | . | TRBJ1-2 | TRBV28
TGTGCCAGCAGCTTGGGGACCACCTACGAGCAGTACTTC | CASSLGTTYEQYF | . | . | TRBJ2-7 | TRBV7-2
TGTGCCAGCAGTTACTCGTGGGACGATCTTGAGCAGTACTTC | CASSYSWDDLEQYF | . | . | TRBJ2-7 | TRBV6-5
TGTGCCAGTAGTAGACGGTTGGGACGCCGGACCTCTGGGGCCAACGTCCTGACTTTC | CASSRRLGRRTSGANVLTF | . | . | TRBJ2-6 | TRBV19
TGTGCCAGCTCACTTGGGGAATTCTACGAGCAGTACTTC | CASSLGEFYEQYF | . | . | TRBJ2-7 | TRBV18
TGTGCCAGCAGCTACGTTGAGGACACTGAAGCTTTCTTT | CASSYVEDTEAFF | . | . | TRBJ1-1 | TRBV28
TGTGCCAGCAGCTTAGGTAAACAGGGGGCCGGGGGAAAACTGTTTTTT | CASSLGKQGAGGKLFF | TRBD1 | . | TRBJ1-4 | TRBV11-2
TGTGCCAGCAGAACAGGGAGGGGGGGAGGGGCCGGGGAGCTGTTTTTT | CASRTGRGGGAGELFF | . | . | TRBJ2-2 | TRBV27
TGTGCCAGTAGTATCAGGACTAGCGTTACCGGCGGGGAGACCCAGTACTTC | CASSIRTSVTGGETQYF | TRBD2 | . | TRBJ2-5 | TRBV19
TGCGCCAGCAGTTTAGCGCTCCGCTCGTCACAGTACTTC | CASSLALRSSQYF | . | . | TRBJ2-7 | TRBV10-2
TGTGCCAGCAGTGACAGGGTGAACACTGAAGCTTTCTTT | CASSDRVNTEAFF | . | . | TRBJ1-1 | TRBV6-4
TGCGCCAGCAGCCAAGACCCGACAGACACAGATACGCAGTATTTT | CASSQDPTDTDTQYF | . | . | TRBJ2-3 | TRBV4-3
TGCGCCAGCAGCTTGGACAGGGGGCAACTAGCGGTCCCGGCGTGGGAGACCCAGTACTTC | CASSLDRGQLAVPAWETQYF | . | . | TRBJ2-5 | TRBV5-1
TGTGCCAGCAGCTGGACTAGCGGGAGTGGGGGGGATACGCAGTATTTT | CASSWTSGSGGDTQYF | TRBD2 | . | TRBJ2-3 | TRBV2
TGTGCCAGCAGCTCCCCTAGCGGGAGGGCGACCCAGTACTTC | CASSSPSGRATQYF | TRBD2 | . | TRBJ2-5 | TRBV7-8